The 28 T cell receptor beta chains below come from one sample, sequenced in a study of blood T cell repertoires in COVID-19. The data were produced by immunoSEQ multiplex PCR, yet TCRdb's version contains in-frame clones alone and is incomplete. Of about 380,000 clones listed, approximately 89% are singletons. Material for sequencing was PBMCs or T cells enriched from blood (not recorded which). Every receptor here comes from a man aged 30 to 39 who had recovered from COVID-19.

The CDR3 reads CASSSSRDTGELFF. DNA for the CDR3: TGTGCCAGCAGCTCATCCAGGGACACCGGGGAGCTGTTTTTT. The chain links TRBV7-2 to TRBJ2-2, with TRBD1 as a possible D gene (5 bases). Germline V gives CDR1 SGHTA, CDR2 FQGNSA. Trimming removed 4 bases at V and 3 bases at J, with 9 bases between. This CDR3 is 14 amino acids long.

The gene calls are TRBV30 and TRBJ1-5, with D tentatively TRBD1 (6 bases). V was trimmed by 0 bases and J by 4 bases, leaving 13 bases between them. This CDR3 comprises 15 residues. Germline CDR1 and CDR2: GTSNPN and SVGIG (reference sequence). This chain's CDR3 is CAWSVGGPGNQPQHF. CDR3 nucleotides: TGTGCCTGGAGTGTGGGGGGGCCGGGAAATCAGCCCCAGCATTTT.

The rearrangement links TRBV18 to TRBJ1-2, with no clear D. The CDR3 loop spans 15 amino acids. Germline loops: CDR1 KGHSH, CDR2 LQKENI. The V and J ends lost 2 bases and 4 bases respectively, with 14 bases between them. The CDR3 here is CASSPSGVVIYGYTF. The CDR3 coding sequence is TGTGCCAGCTCACCAAGTGGTGTAGTGATCTATGGCTACACCTTC.

This clone has just one count. The genes are TRBV5-1 and TRBJ1-2, with TRBD1 identical over 10 bases. Per germline, CDR1 SGHRS and CDR2 YFSETQ. The CDR3 sequence is 14 residues long. The ends lost 4 bases at V and 2 bases at J; junction bases unmatched: 2. CDR3 sequence (DNA): TGCGCCAGCAGCCCGGGACAGGGGAACTATGGCTACACCTTC. It encodes CASSPGQGNYGYTF.

The gene calls are TRBV29-1 and TRBJ1-2; 9 nucleotides align to TRBD1. The germline gives CDR1 SQVTM, CDR2 ANQGSEA. V was pared by 7 bases and J by 7 bases, with 4 bases of the junction left unmatched. The CDR3 has 11 amino acids. In nucleotides, the CDR3 is TGCAGCGCCGTGACAGGGGGTGGCTACACCTTC. Translating gives CSAVTGGGYTF. The full variable domain, completed using reference TRBV29-1 and TRBJ1-2, is SAVISQKPSRDICQRGTSLTIQCQVDSQVTMMFWYRQQPGQSLTLIATANQGSEATYESGFVIDKFPISRPNLTFSTLTVSNMSPEDSSIYLCSAVTGGGYTFGSGTRLTVV.

This chain connects TRBV27 to TRBJ2-7; maybe TRBD1 (6 bases). Looked up from germline, CDR1 is MNHEY and CDR2 is SMNVEV (reference sequence). The CDR3 contains 14 residues. Deletions cut 4 bases from V and 6 bases from J, with 16 bases between. CDR3 sequence reads: CASSYQGHIAEQYF. The CDR3, as DNA: TGTGCCAGCAGTTACCAGGGGCATATCGCCGAGCAGTACTTC.

The chain uses TRBV10-3 and TRBJ1-6; D remains ambiguous. Germline lookup yields CDR1 ENHRY and CDR2 SYGVKD. The germline V and J ends were trimmed by 9 bases and 8 bases, with 14 bases remaining between them. This CDR3 region has 13 residues. CDR3 nucleotides: TGTGCCATTTCGGGAATGGCCGATTCACCCCTCCACTTT. Residues: CAISGMADSPLHF.

The rearrangement uses TRBV6-5 and TRBJ1-1, with TRBD1 as a possible D gene (5 bases). Germline V lookup: CDR1 MNHEY, CDR2 SVGAGI. Trimming removed 6 bases at V and 11 bases at J, with 16 bases between. This CDR3 is built from 12 residues. CDR3 sequence reads: CASSPGRGTAFF. In nucleotides, the CDR3 is TGTGCCAGCAGCCCCGGGAGAGGGACGGCTTTCTTT.

The genes are TRBV11-2 and TRBJ2-1, with TRBD2 identical over 10 bases. The CDR3 consists of 16 residues. Germline assignment: CDR1 SGHAT and CDR2 FQNNGV. The V segment lost 5 bases and the J segment 10 bases; nucleotides outside the gene matches: 14. The CDR3 loop is CASSPTGTSEPREQFF. CDR3 nucleotide sequence: TGTGCCAGCAGCCCTACCGGGACTAGCGAACCCAGAGAGCAGTTCTTC.

This clone was detected only a few times. The V gene is TRBV14, the J gene TRBJ2-7; no firm D call. Trimming took 0 bases from V and 8 from J, leaving 5 bases between them. Germline-derived CDR1 and CDR2 are SGHDN and FVKESK. The CDR3 extends over 11 amino acids. The CDR3 loop reads CASSQEGKQYF. In DNA form, the CDR3 reads TGTGCCAGCAGCCAAGAGGGCAAGCAGTACTTC. Full variable domain (remainder filled in from reference TRBV14 and TRBJ2-7): EAGVTQFPSHSVIEKGQTVTLRCDPISGHDNLYWYRRVMGKEIKFLLHFVKESKQDESGMPNNRFLAERTGGTYSTLKVQPAELEDSGVYFCASSQEGKQYFGPGTRLTVT.

The V call is TRBV5-1, the J call TRBJ2-4; 11 positions agree with TRBD1. The CDR3 totals 14 residues. The V gene end was trimmed by 3 bases and the J gene end by 7 bases; junction bases not matched to a gene: 3. Per the germline V gene, CDR1 is SGHRS and CDR2 is YFSETQ. The CDR3: CASSSRDRGNIQYF. CDR3 bases: TGCGCCAGCAGCTCGAGGGACAGGGGGAACATTCAGTACTTC.

The chain carries TRBV2 and TRBJ1-2, with 10 bases matching TRBD1. Trimming took 9 bases from V and 4 from J; bases not matched to a gene: 5. This CDR3 region has 13 residues. CDR1 is SNHLY and CDR2 is FYNNEI in the germline V gene. CDR3 sequence reads: CARGTGEIYGYTF. The DNA for the CDR3 is TGTGCCAGAGGGACAGGGGAAATCTATGGCTACACCTTC.

Here the CDR3 DNA reads TGTGCCAGCAGCTTAAAACCGGGACGGGGGAGTGAGACCCAGTACTTC. Protein sequence: CASSLKPGRGSETQYF. This chain connects TRBV7-8 to TRBJ2-5; D is perhaps TRBD2 (6 bases). The CDR3 is made up of 16 amino acids. Between the trimmed V and J ends, which lost 2 bases and 5 bases, there was a span of 18 bases. Germline values: CDR1 SGHVS, CDR2 FQNEAQ.

J is TRBJ2-1 and V is TRBV5-1, with 9 bases identical to TRBD1. Germline V gene data show CDR1 as SGHRS and CDR2 as YFSETQ. The CDR3 is made up of 14 amino acids. The ends lost 0 bases at V and 10 bases at J; junction bases unmatched: 5. The CDR3: CASSLGTGEEEQFF. The CDR3 coding sequence is TGCGCCAGCAGCTTGGGGACAGGGGAGGAGGAGCAGTTCTTC. Looking up the rest from reference TRBV5-1 and TRBJ2-1 gives the full variable domain: KAGVTQTPRYLIKTRGQQVTLSCSPISGHRSVSWYQQTPGQGLQFLFEYFSETQRNKGNFPGRFSGRQFSNSRSEMNVSTLELGDSALYLCASSLGTGEEEQFFGPGTRLTVL.

The chain joins TRBV5-5 to TRBJ2-7, with D possibly matching TRBD1 (6 bases). This CDR3 spans 16 amino acids. V gave up 3 bases and J gave up 6 bases, with 22 bases separating them. Germline values: CDR1 SGHKS, CDR2 YYEKEE (reference sequence). In DNA form, the CDR3 reads TGTGCCAGCAGCTCGACACCCTCGACCGGGACACCCGAGCAGTACTTC. Protein product: CASSSTPSTGTPEQYF.

This chain connects TRBV30 to TRBJ2-7, with 7 bases aligning to TRBD1. CDR3 length: 14 residues. Germline V gene data show CDR1 as GTSNPN and CDR2 as SVGIG (reference sequence). J gave up 5 bases and V 2 bases, and 9 bases lay outside the gene matches. The CDR3 sequence: CAWSLGRGKDEQYF. Here the CDR3 DNA reads TGTGCCTGGAGTCTGGGCAGGGGGAAGGACGAGCAGTACTTC.

The chain is built from TRBV6-5 and TRBJ1-4; perhaps TRBD1 as D (6 bases). Per the germline V gene, CDR1 is MNHEY and CDR2 is SVGAGI. This CDR3 is 15 amino acids long. V was trimmed by 5 bases and J by 0 bases, leaving 10 bases between them. CDR3 sequence reads: CASSSRTATNEKLFF. The CDR3, as DNA: TGTGCCAGCAGTAGCCGGACAGCAACTAATGAAAAACTGTTTTTT.

V usage is TRBV7-9 and J usage is TRBJ2-7; 9 nucleotides line up with TRBD1. The CDR3 spans 15 residues. The V and J ends lost 3 bases and 5 bases, in that order; junction bases with no gene match: 8. Germline CDR1 SEHNR, CDR2 FQNEAQ (reference sequence). CDR3 bases: TGTGCCAGCAGCTTGGGACAGGGAAAGAACCACGAGCAGTACTTC. Translating gives CASSLGQGKNHEQYF.

V is TRBV10-1 and J is TRBJ2-4; D might be TRBD1 (6 bases). Trimming removed 6 bases from V and 8 bases from J, with 11 bases in between. The germline V gene encodes CDR1 WNHNN and CDR2 SYGVQD (reference sequence). The CDR3 is made up of 12 amino acids. Here the CDR3 DNA reads TGCGCCAGCAGCACAGGGATGGACATTCAGTACTTC. It specifies CASSTGMDIQYF.

The chain recombines TRBV11-2 with TRBJ2-3, with 10 bases aligning to TRBD2. The germline CDR1 and CDR2 sequences are SGHAT and FQNNGV. V lost 8 bases, J lost 9 bases, and 2 bases stayed unmatched. The CDR3 consists of 11 residues. The CDR3 here is CASWTSGTQYF. The CDR3 coding sequence is TGTGCCAGCTGGACTAGCGGAACGCAGTATTTT.

This chain uses TRBV2 with TRBJ1-1; weak D call: TRBD1 (5 bases). Germline lookup yields CDR1 SNHLY and CDR2 FYNNEI. V dropped 6 bases and J dropped 5 bases, with 13 bases sitting between them. CDR3 length: 13 residues. CDR3 bases: TGTGCCAGCAGCAAGGGGATGTGGACTGAAGCTTTCTTT. This codes for CASSKGMWTEAFF.

The chain joins TRBV6-5 to TRBJ1-6; D call uncertain. With 6 bases removed from V and 7 bases from J, the gap between germline ends came to 13 bases. CDR1 and CDR2 (germline): MNHEY, SVGAGI. The CDR3 is made up of 14 amino acids. CDR3 nucleotides: TGTGCCAGCAGCCACTCGGAGGGAAATTCACCCCTCCACTTT. The encoded protein is CASSHSEGNSPLHF.

This chain connects TRBV19 to TRBJ1-2; possible D gene TRBD1, 6 bases. The CDR3 consists of 14 residues. Germline V CDR1 and CDR2: LNHDA, SQIVND (reference sequence). V gave up 3 bases and J gave up 3 bases, with 11 bases separating them. The CDR3 reads CASSIGQTYYGYTF. As DNA, the CDR3 is TGTGCCAGTAGTATTGGACAGACCTACTATGGCTACACCTTC.

This chain uses TRBV7-2 with TRBJ2-3, with 8 bases matching TRBD2. The CDR3 covers 14 residues. Trimming cost V 4 bases and J 7 bases; bases outside gene matches: 7. CDR1 is SGHTA and CDR2 is FQGNSA in the germline V gene. Here the CDR3 reads CASSSSGGLNTQYF. Here the CDR3 DNA reads TGTGCCAGCAGCTCTTCGGGGGGGCTGAATACGCAGTATTTT. Complete variable domain (other parts from reference TRBV7-2 and TRBJ2-3): GAGVSQSPSNKVTEKGKDVELRCDPISGHTALYWYRQSLGQGLEFLIYFQGNSAPDKSGLPSDRFSAERTGGSVSTLTIQRTQQEDSAVYLCASSSSGGLNTQYFGPGTRLTVL.

The chain couples TRBV12-3 or TRBV12-4 to TRBJ2-1; D ambiguous. Trimming took 3 bases from V and 4 from J, leaving 4 bases between them. The CDR3 is 12 residues long. In nucleotides, the CDR3 is TGTGCCAGCAGTTTGGCTTACAATGAGCAGTTCTTC. This codes for CASSLAYNEQFF.

The chain recombines TRBV4-3 with TRBJ2-1; D gene ambiguous. V dropped 1 base and J dropped 6 bases, with 10 bases sitting between them. CDR1 is LGHNA and CDR2 is YSLEER in the germline V gene. CDR3 length equals 14 residues. The CDR3 is CASSQGGARNEQFF. As DNA, the CDR3 is TGCGCCAGCAGCCAAGGCGGAGCCCGCAATGAGCAGTTCTTC.

The rearrangement uses TRBV7-2 and TRBJ2-1, with D hard to call. Trimming took off 5 bases at V and 8 bases at J, with 13 bases between the two ends. Germline loops: CDR1 SGHTA, CDR2 FQGNSA. The CDR3 is 13 residues long. The DNA of the CDR3 is TGTGCCAGCAGCCCTGCTATGAATTATGAGCAGTTCTTC. Its translation: CASSPAMNYEQFF. The variable domain in full, completed from reference TRBV7-2 and TRBJ2-1, reads GAGVSQSPSNKVTEKGKDVELRCDPISGHTALYWYRQSLGQGLEFLIYFQGNSAPDKSGLPSDRFSAERTGGSVSTLTIQRTQQEDSAVYLCASSPAMNYEQFFGPGTRLTVL.

The chain combines TRBV5-1 with TRBJ1-1, with a possible D match to TRBD1 (6 bases). Per germline, CDR1 SGHRS and CDR2 YFSETQ. The CDR3 runs 14 residues. V lost 4 bases and J 5 bases, leaving 15 bases between the germline ends. The DNA of the CDR3 is TGCGCCAGCAGCCTGGGGGGCCTATTAACTGAAGCTTTCTTT. Residues: CASSLGGLLTEAFF.